The sequence of this T cell receptor beta chain was determined in a study of blood T cell repertoires in COVID-19. The wider study: Acute-phase and convalescent COVID-19 samples originated in the United States, Italy and Spain. Nucleic acid was either cDNA or gDNA, and it came from T cells, B-cell-depleted T cells, or PBMCs.

Authors' analysis steps: Counts of nucleated cells, estimated from reference gene primer amplification, were obtained. Only in-frame clones appear in the TCRdb table, and some are missing; sequencing was by immunoSEQ multiplex PCR. V and J calls and clone size follow that table, whereas D and trimming were derived from the DNA. The table includes 190,000 or so clones, around nine tenths detected once. Germline CDR1 and CDR2: SGHRS and YFSETQ. J was trimmed by 4 bases and V by 5 bases; bases with no gene match: 5. There are 14 residues in the CDR3. The sequence came from a man in his sixties who had recovered from COVID-19. The rearrangement uses TRBV5-1 and TRBJ1-1, with TRBD1 matching over 10 bases. The sequenced sample consisted of peripheral blood. The CDR3 DNA sequence: TGCGCCAGCAGGCAGACAGGGGGCATCACTGAAGCTTTCTTT. It specifies CASRQTGGITEAFF.